This T cell receptor (beta chain) stems from a study of blood T cell repertoires in COVID-19. At the level of the study: Sources were T cells, B-cell-depleted T cells, or PBMCs; the material itself was cDNA or gDNA.

Here immunoSEQ multiplex PCR was the method, and the copy in TCRdb shows in-frame clones only, minus some. The sample contains 100,000 to 150,000 clones, approximately 74% of which appear only once. This sequence was found in a man between 60 and 75 years old with acute or convalescent COVID-19. Specimen: peripheral blood.

The CDR3 loop reads CASGRTEEGQPQHF. As DNA, the CDR3 is TGTGCCTCAGGGCGTACAGAGGAAGGTCAGCCCCAGCATTTT. This rearrangement joins TRBV30 to TRBJ1-5; a weak D match, TRBD1 (5 bases). Germline V CDR1 and CDR2: GTSNPN, SVGIG (reference sequence). The CDR3 extends over 14 amino acids. Trimming removed 7 bases at V and 6 bases at J, with 19 bases between.